This T cell receptor (beta chain) emerged from a study of blood T cell repertoires in COVID-19. CDR3 size: 15 residues. The germline V gene has CDR1 MNHEY and CDR2 SVGEGT. V was pared by 6 bases and J by 7 bases, with 22 bases between. Measured with immunoSEQ multiplex PCR; TCRdb has only the in-frame clones, and not every one. The table shows 200,000 to 300,000 clones, with under 90% occurring only once. The source is a man in his sixties with acute or convalescent COVID-19. Material for sequencing was peripheral blood. This chain connects TRBV6-2 or TRBV6-3 to TRBJ2-7, with D perhaps matching TRBD1 or TRBD2 (5 bases each). DNA of the CDR3: TGTGCCAGCAGCCGGGGCAGGGCCCCGGAAAAGGAGCAGTACTTC. It encodes CASSRGRAPEKEQYF.